This TCR beta chain originates from a study of blood T cell repertoires in COVID-19. At the level of the study: Acute-phase and convalescent COVID-19 samples originated in the United States, Italy and Spain. Sample material is recorded as cDNA or gDNA derived from T cells, B-cell-depleted T cells, or PBMCs.

Trimming shortened V by 4 bases and J by 2 bases, and 15 bases separated the two germline ends. Looked up from germline, CDR1 is SGHKS and CDR2 is YYEKEE (reference sequence). This CDR3 region has 16 residues. In the original workflow: Amplified reference gene primers provided the basis for estimating nucleated cell counts. TCRdb's table, derived via immunoSEQ multiplex PCR, lists solely in-frame clones and lacks some. V and J calls and clone size come straight from that table; D and trimming were deduced from the DNA. The sample records some 160,000 clones, 80% to 90% being singletons. The sequencing sample was made of peripheral blood. V is TRBV5-5 and J is TRBJ2-2; TRBD2 might be the D (5 bases). The sequence came from a woman in her 70s with acute or convalescent COVID-19. The CDR3 sequence: CASSLGPSSNTGELFF. The CDR3 nucleotides read TGTGCCAGCAGCCTAGGACCTAGCTCTAACACCGGGGAGCTGTTTTTT.